The 6 T cell receptor beta chains below come from one sample, sequenced in a study of T cell responses to AZD1222 COVID-19 vaccine. Clones were read by immunoSEQ multiplex PCR, and TCRdb kept only the in-frame ones, dropping some. In the table there are some 150,000 clones, approximately 95% of which are singletons. This material consisted of peripheral blood, taken on day 0 of MenACWY control vaccination. Receptors originate from an adult in good health.

V is TRBV6-5 and J is TRBJ2-7; D is uncertain. This CDR3 has 13 amino acids. Per the germline V gene, CDR1 is MNHEY and CDR2 is SVGAGI. Trimming shortened V by 3 bases and J by 3 bases, and 9 bases separated the two germline ends. CDR3 DNA: TGTGCCAGCAGTTATAGTCCCAACTACGAGCAGTACTTC. Residues: CASSYSPNYEQYF.

This chain uses TRBV6-5 with TRBJ1-1, with D perhaps matching TRBD1 (5 bases). This CDR3 has 15 residues. Between the trimmed V and J ends, which lost 5 bases and 1 base, there was a span of 14 bases. Germline CDR1 and CDR2: MNHEY and SVGAGI. The CDR3 sequence: CASSPLGGGNTEAFF. The CDR3 DNA is TGTGCCAGCAGTCCCCTCGGGGGGGGGAACACTGAAGCTTTCTTT.

The rearrangement joins TRBV6-6 to TRBJ1-1; D gene unclear. This CDR3 has 13 residues. From germline, CDR1 is MNHNY and CDR2 SVGAGI (reference sequence). V was cut by 4 bases and J by 6 bases, with 12 bases left in between. CDR3 in DNA: TGTGCCAGCAGTTTGGCACCTCTCTCTGAAGCTTTCTTT. Amino acid sequence: CASSLAPLSEAFF.

The genes are TRBV19 and TRBJ1-1; 9 nucleotides align to TRBD1. V lost 3 bases, J lost 10 bases, and 6 bases stayed unmatched. This CDR3 spans 13 amino acids. Germline lookup yields CDR1 LNHDA and CDR2 SQIVND (reference sequence). CDR3 nucleotide sequence: TGTGCCAGTAGTATCTCGACAGGGGGGAGAGCTTTCTTT. Its protein is CASSISTGGRAFF.

V gene TRBV5-4 combines with J gene TRBJ2-1; 7 nucleotides align to TRBD2. Germline CDR1 SGHNT, CDR2 YYREEE (reference sequence). V dropped 3 bases and J dropped 3; count of bases not matched to a gene: 6. The CDR3 totals 15 residues. The CDR3 protein is CASSSSGTIYNEQFF. CDR3 nucleotide sequence: TGTGCCAGCAGCTCAAGCGGGACCATCTACAATGAGCAGTTCTTC.

The J gene is TRBJ1-6, the V gene TRBV9; D ambiguous. The length of the CDR3 is 14 residues. Trimming shortened V by 0 bases and J by 5 bases, and 6 bases separated the two germline ends. Per the germline V gene, CDR1 is SGDLS and CDR2 is YYNGEE. CDR3 region: CASSVEGHNSPLHF. The CDR3 region has the DNA TGTGCCAGCAGCGTAGAAGGGCATAATTCACCCCTCCACTTT.